Detailed here is one TCR beta chain. Its antigen is undetermined. Presence of unique molecular identifiers characterized the TCR beta cDNA libraries. From the PCR reads, TCRdb called clonotypes with MiXCR, one entry per CDR3 protein. The sample has hundreds of thousands of distinct CDR3 sequences, 55% to 60% seen once. The sample is drawn from a study of post-analysis software for immune sequencing data. Findings of the study overall: Under F measure analysis, samples from one preparation batch co-clustered strongly. There were roughly five TRBV segments more frequent in patients than controls, and TRBV5-6, TRBV5-1 and TRBV20-1 were among them.

The CDR3 covers 16 residues. Germline V CDR1 and CDR2: DFQATT, SNEGSKA (reference sequence). V lost 5 bases, J lost 1 base, and 5 bases stayed unmatched. This TCR derives from a girl aged 2-9 years with multiple sclerosis. The sequenced material came from blood. The chain combines TRBV20-1 with TRBJ2-3, with TRBD2 matching over 14 bases. CDR3 residues: CSAHPGLAGGTDTQYF. CDR3 nucleotides: TGCAGTGCTCACCCGGGACTAGCGGGGGGCACAGATACGCAGTATTTT.